Listed below are T cell receptor beta chains from one sample, sequenced in a study of blood T cell repertoires in COVID-19. TCRdb's table, derived via immunoSEQ multiplex PCR, lists solely in-frame clones and lacks some. This sample has about 350,000 clones, with about 89% found just once. Material: peripheral blood. The source of these receptors is a woman aged 45-60 years with COVID-19, enrolled during active disease. Each CDR3 is given with its conserved first and last residue. Each record gives: J gene, D gene, V gene, clone size, CDR3 protein, CDR3 DNA. The D gene is left open where the match is weak. Part of the rows lack a size; the others show once, few, many or a class for expanded clones.

j_gene: TRBJ1-2
d_gene: .
v_gene: TRBV19
abundance: few
CDR3aa: CASSIHQPQGYTF
CDR3nt: TGTGCCAGTAGTATACACCAGCCACAGGGCTACACCTTC

j_gene: TRBJ1-2
d_gene: .
v_gene: TRBV6-5
abundance: few
CDR3aa: CASSSTTGPRGYTF
CDR3nt: TGTGCCAGCAGTTCGACGACAGGCCCACGGGGCTACACCTTC

j_gene: TRBJ2-7
d_gene: TRBD1
v_gene: TRBV7-9
abundance: .
CDR3aa: CASSLSRDRGLYEQYF
CDR3nt: TGTGCCAGCAGCTTATCCCGGGACAGGGGGCTTTACGAGCAGTACTTC

j_gene: TRBJ1-2
d_gene: .
v_gene: TRBV29-1
abundance: once
CDR3aa: CSTSENYGYTF
CDR3nt: TGCAGCACGAGTGAAAACTATGGCTACACCTTC

j_gene: TRBJ1-2
d_gene: TRBD1
v_gene: TRBV9
abundance: once
CDR3aa: CASSPTGVNYGYTF
CDR3nt: TGTGCCAGCAGCCCGACAGGGGTCAACTATGGCTACACCTTC

j_gene: TRBJ1-1
d_gene: .
v_gene: TRBV11-2
abundance: .
CDR3aa: CASSLQGIVSPKNTEAFF
CDR3nt: TGTGCCAGCAGCTTGCAGGGAATAGTGTCCCCCAAGAACACTGAAGCTTTCTTT

j_gene: TRBJ2-1
d_gene: .
v_gene: TRBV5-5
abundance: once
CDR3aa: CASSLSDYEQFF
CDR3nt: TGTGCCAGCAGCTTGAGCGATTATGAGCAGTTCTTC

j_gene: TRBJ2-1
d_gene: TRBD2
v_gene: TRBV3-1/TRBV3-2
abundance: .
CDR3aa: CASSLRTSGRFYNEQFF
CDR3nt: TGTGCCAGCAGCCTACGGACTAGCGGGAGGTTTTACAATGAGCAGTTCTTC

j_gene: TRBJ1-2
d_gene: TRBD1
v_gene: TRBV7-9
abundance: .
CDR3aa: CASSLRGSGYTF
CDR3nt: TGTGCCAGCAGCCTCAGGGGGTCCGGCTACACCTTC

j_gene: TRBJ1-5
d_gene: TRBD1
v_gene: TRBV18
abundance: .
CDR3aa: CASSPVQGAAGNQPQHF
CDR3nt: TGTGCCAGCTCACCAGTACAGGGGGCCGCGGGCAATCAGCCCCAGCATTTT

j_gene: TRBJ2-3
d_gene: TRBD2
v_gene: TRBV28
abundance: .
CDR3aa: CASSPLAGPLDTQYF
CDR3nt: TGTGCCAGCAGTCCCTTAGCGGGACCCCTAGATACGCAGTATTTT

j_gene: TRBJ2-7
d_gene: .
v_gene: TRBV30
abundance: .
CDR3aa: CAWSFGDSKYEQYF
CDR3nt: TGTGCCTGGAGTTTTGGAGACAGCAAATACGAGCAGTACTTC

j_gene: TRBJ2-3
d_gene: TRBD2
v_gene: TRBV3-1/TRBV3-2
abundance: .
CDR3aa: CASSYRAGARPDTQYF
CDR3nt: TGTGCCAGCAGCTACCGAGCGGGAGCAAGACCAGATACGCAGTATTTT

j_gene: TRBJ1-6
d_gene: .
v_gene: TRBV5-4
abundance: .
CDR3aa: CASSSPSEGNSPLHF
CDR3nt: TGTGCCAGCAGCTCCCCGAGCGAGGGAAATTCACCCCTCCACTTT

j_gene: TRBJ2-1
d_gene: .
v_gene: TRBV7-2
abundance: once
CDR3aa: CASSLGSRSSYNEQFF
CDR3nt: TGTGCCAGCAGCTTAGGTTCCCGGAGCTCCTACAATGAGCAGTTCTTC

j_gene: TRBJ1-3
d_gene: .
v_gene: TRBV2
abundance: .
CDR3aa: CASEPLQGFRPGNTIYF
CDR3nt: TGTGCCAGCGAACCCTTACAGGGTTTTCGACCCGGAAACACCATATATTTT

j_gene: TRBJ2-2
d_gene: .
v_gene: TRBV24-1
abundance: .
CDR3aa: CATAPQGRVTGELFF
CDR3nt: TGTGCCACCGCCCCCCAGGGGAGAGTCACCGGGGAGCTGTTTTTT

j_gene: TRBJ2-1
d_gene: TRBD2
v_gene: TRBV10-3
abundance: .
CDR3aa: CAISEASGGSSYNEQFF
CDR3nt: TGTGCCATCAGTGAGGCTAGCGGGGGAAGCTCCTACAATGAGCAGTTCTTC

j_gene: TRBJ2-6
d_gene: .
v_gene: TRBV15
abundance: few
CDR3aa: CATMRYGSSGANVLTF
CDR3nt: TGTGCCACCATGCGCTACGGTTCCTCTGGGGCCAACGTCCTGACTTTC

j_gene: TRBJ2-3
d_gene: TRBD1
v_gene: TRBV30
abundance: .
CDR3aa: CACTGTGARTDTQYF
CDR3nt: TGTGCCTGCACCGGGACAGGGGCACGCACAGATACGCAGTATTTT

j_gene: TRBJ1-1
d_gene: .
v_gene: TRBV12-3/TRBV12-4
abundance: .
CDR3aa: CASITRGNAEAFF
CDR3nt: TGTGCCAGCATCACACGGGGTAACGCTGAAGCTTTCTTT

j_gene: TRBJ2-5
d_gene: .
v_gene: TRBV24-1
abundance: .
CDR3aa: CATSDFRSQETQYF
CDR3nt: TGTGCCACCAGTGATTTTAGAAGCCAAGAGACCCAGTACTTC

j_gene: TRBJ2-7
d_gene: TRBD1
v_gene: TRBV5-1
abundance: .
CDR3aa: CASSSSGTGTGEQYF
CDR3nt: TGCGCCAGCAGCTCATCCGGGACAGGGACGGGCGAGCAGTACTTC

j_gene: TRBJ2-7
d_gene: TRBD1
v_gene: TRBV5-1
abundance: .
CDR3aa: CASSTGTGLTYEQYF
CDR3nt: TGCGCCAGCAGCACCGGGACAGGGTTAACCTACGAGCAGTACTTC

j_gene: TRBJ2-1
d_gene: TRBD1
v_gene: TRBV7-6
abundance: .
CDR3aa: CASSLDGTGAYNEQFF
CDR3nt: TGTGCCAGCAGCTTAGACGGGACAGGGGCTTACAATGAGCAGTTCTTC

j_gene: TRBJ1-2
d_gene: .
v_gene: TRBV11-2
abundance: once
CDR3aa: CASSKGLRWGYTF
CDR3nt: TGTGCCAGCAGCAAGGGACTCCGTTGGGGCTACACCTTC

j_gene: TRBJ1-5
d_gene: .
v_gene: TRBV30
abundance: .
CDR3aa: CAWSVAGSSYSNQPQHF
CDR3nt: TGTGCCTGGAGTGTAGCGGGGTCGTCGTATAGCAATCAGCCCCAGCATTTT

j_gene: TRBJ2-1
d_gene: TRBD2
v_gene: TRBV29-1
abundance: .
CDR3aa: CSVEGGRINEQFF
CDR3nt: TGCAGCGTTGAGGGCGGGAGGATTAATGAGCAGTTCTTC

j_gene: TRBJ2-2
d_gene: .
v_gene: TRBV12-3/TRBV12-4
abundance: few
CDR3aa: CASTALGRELFF
CDR3nt: TGTGCCAGCACCGCATTGGGCCGGGAGCTGTTTTTT

j_gene: TRBJ1-1
d_gene: .
v_gene: TRBV14
abundance: .
CDR3aa: CASSQSIRDLGREAFF
CDR3nt: TGTGCCAGCAGCCAATCAATACGGGACTTGGGACGTGAAGCTTTCTTT

j_gene: TRBJ2-1
d_gene: .
v_gene: TRBV24-1
abundance: .
CDR3aa: CATSAPGGPYNEQFF
CDR3nt: TGTGCCACCAGTGCCCCGGGCGGGCCCTACAATGAGCAGTTCTTC

j_gene: TRBJ2-7
d_gene: TRBD1
v_gene: TRBV6-5
abundance: .
CDR3aa: CASSRGQGGYEQYF
CDR3nt: TGTGCCAGCAGTAGAGGACAGGGGGGCTACGAGCAGTACTTC

j_gene: TRBJ2-1
d_gene: .
v_gene: TRBV7-3
abundance: .
CDR3aa: CASSLTGIAVTDEQFF
CDR3nt: TGTGCCAGCAGCTTAACTGGGATAGCGGTGACCGATGAGCAGTTCTTC

j_gene: TRBJ1-1
d_gene: TRBD1
v_gene: TRBV6-5
abundance: .
CDR3aa: CASNRGGTEAFF
CDR3nt: TGTGCCAGCAACAGGGGGGGGACTGAAGCTTTCTTT

j_gene: TRBJ1-1
d_gene: .
v_gene: TRBV30
abundance: .
CDR3aa: CAWRFTGNTEAFF
CDR3nt: TGTGCCTGGAGGTTTACAGGGAACACTGAAGCTTTCTTT

j_gene: TRBJ2-1
d_gene: TRBD2
v_gene: TRBV24-1
abundance: .
CDR3aa: CATSVGWGTSGHNEQFF
CDR3nt: TGTGCCACCAGTGTAGGGTGGGGGACTAGCGGCCACAATGAGCAGTTCTTC

j_gene: TRBJ2-1
d_gene: TRBD2
v_gene: TRBV27
abundance: .
CDR3aa: CASSLGLAGVGEQFF
CDR3nt: TGTGCCAGCAGTTTGGGGCTAGCGGGAGTCGGGGAGCAGTTCTTC

j_gene: TRBJ1-2
d_gene: .
v_gene: TRBV5-4
abundance: .
CDR3aa: CASSLGGQGVGYTF
CDR3nt: TGTGCCAGCAGCTTGGGGGGGCAGGGAGTCGGCTACACCTTC

j_gene: TRBJ1-1
d_gene: .
v_gene: TRBV5-6
abundance: .
CDR3aa: CASSWGHSEAFF
CDR3nt: TGTGCCAGCAGCTGGGGGCACAGTGAAGCTTTCTTT

j_gene: TRBJ2-2
d_gene: .
v_gene: TRBV6-5
abundance: few
CDR3aa: CASSYSYTGELFF
CDR3nt: TGTGCCAGCAGTTACTCGTATACCGGGGAGCTGTTTTTT

j_gene: TRBJ2-3
d_gene: TRBD2
v_gene: TRBV24-1
abundance: .
CDR3aa: CATSGNPEGLAGGSDTQYF
CDR3nt: TGTGCCACCAGTGGAAACCCAGAGGGACTAGCGGGAGGATCGGATACGCAGTATTTT